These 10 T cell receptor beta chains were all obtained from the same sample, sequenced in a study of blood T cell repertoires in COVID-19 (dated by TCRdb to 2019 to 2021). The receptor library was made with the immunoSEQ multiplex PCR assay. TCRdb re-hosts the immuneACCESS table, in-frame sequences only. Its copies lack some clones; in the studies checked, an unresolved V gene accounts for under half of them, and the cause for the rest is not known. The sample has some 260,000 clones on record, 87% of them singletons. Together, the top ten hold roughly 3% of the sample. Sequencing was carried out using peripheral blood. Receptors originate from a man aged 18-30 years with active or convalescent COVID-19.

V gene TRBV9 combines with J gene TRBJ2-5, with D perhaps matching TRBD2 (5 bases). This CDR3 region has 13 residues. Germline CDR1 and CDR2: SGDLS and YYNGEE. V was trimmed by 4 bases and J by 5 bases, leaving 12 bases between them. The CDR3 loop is CASSPWTEETQYF. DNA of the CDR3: TGTGCCAGCAGCCCGTGGACTGAGGAGACCCAGTACTTC. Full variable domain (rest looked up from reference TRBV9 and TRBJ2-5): DSGVTQTPKHLITATGQRVTLRCSPRSGDLSVYWYQQSLDQGLQFLIQYYNGEERAKGNILERFSAQQFPDLHSELNLSSLELGDSALYFCASSPWTEETQYFGPGTRLLVL.

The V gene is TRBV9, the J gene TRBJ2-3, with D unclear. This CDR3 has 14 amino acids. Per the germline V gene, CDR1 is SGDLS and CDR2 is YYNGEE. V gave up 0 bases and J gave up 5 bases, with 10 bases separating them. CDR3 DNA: TGTGCCAGCAGCGTAGCGGTAGTTCTAGATACGCAGTATTTT. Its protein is CASSVAVVLDTQYF. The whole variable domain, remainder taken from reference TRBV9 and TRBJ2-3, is DSGVTQTPKHLITATGQRVTLRCSPRSGDLSVYWYQQSLDQGLQFLIQYYNGEERAKGNILERFSAQQFPDLHSELNLSSLELGDSALYFCASSVAVVLDTQYFGPGTRLTVL.

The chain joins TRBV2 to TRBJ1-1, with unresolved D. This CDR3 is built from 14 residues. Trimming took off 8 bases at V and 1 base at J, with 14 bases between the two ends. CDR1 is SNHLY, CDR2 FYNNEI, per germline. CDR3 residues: CASGGGRKNTEAFF. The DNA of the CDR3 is TGTGCCAGCGGAGGAGGCAGGAAGAACACTGAAGCTTTCTTT.

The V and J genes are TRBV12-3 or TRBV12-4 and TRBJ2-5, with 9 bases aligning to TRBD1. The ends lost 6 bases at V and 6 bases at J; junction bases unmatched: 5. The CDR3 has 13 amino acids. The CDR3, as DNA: TGTGCCAGCAGCACGGACAGGGGACAGACCCAGTACTTC. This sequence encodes CASSTDRGQTQYF.

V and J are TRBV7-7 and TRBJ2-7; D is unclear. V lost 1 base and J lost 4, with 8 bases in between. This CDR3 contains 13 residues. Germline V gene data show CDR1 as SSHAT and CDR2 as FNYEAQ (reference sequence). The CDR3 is CASSLGGGYEQYF. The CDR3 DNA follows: TGTGCCAGCAGCTTAGGCGGTGGTTACGAGCAGTACTTC.

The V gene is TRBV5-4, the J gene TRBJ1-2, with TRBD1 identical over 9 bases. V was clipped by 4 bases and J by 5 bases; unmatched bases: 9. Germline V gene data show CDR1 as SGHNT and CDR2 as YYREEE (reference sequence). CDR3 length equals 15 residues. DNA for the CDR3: TGTGCCAGCAGCCCACAGGACAGGGGCAGTTATGGCTACACCTTC. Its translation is CASSPQDRGSYGYTF.

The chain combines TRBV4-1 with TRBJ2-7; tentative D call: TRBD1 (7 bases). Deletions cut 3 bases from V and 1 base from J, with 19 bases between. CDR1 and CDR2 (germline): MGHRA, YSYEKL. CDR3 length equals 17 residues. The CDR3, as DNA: TGCGCCAGCAGCCACAGCGCGGAGGGGGCGCAATCCTACGAGCAGTACTTC. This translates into CASSHSAEGAQSYEQYF.

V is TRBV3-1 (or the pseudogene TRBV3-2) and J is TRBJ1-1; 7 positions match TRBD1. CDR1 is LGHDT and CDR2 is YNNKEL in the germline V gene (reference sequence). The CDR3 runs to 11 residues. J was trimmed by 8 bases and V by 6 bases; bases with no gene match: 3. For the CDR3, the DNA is TGTGCCAGCAGACGGGACAGCGAAGCTTTCTTT. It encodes CASRRDSEAFF.

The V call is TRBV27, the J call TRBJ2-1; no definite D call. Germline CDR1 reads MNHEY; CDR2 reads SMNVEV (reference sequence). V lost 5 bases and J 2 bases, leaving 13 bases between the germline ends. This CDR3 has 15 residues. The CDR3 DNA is TGTGCCAGCAGTCCCTACTTCAACCCCTACAATGAGCAGTTCTTC. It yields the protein CASSPYFNPYNEQFF.

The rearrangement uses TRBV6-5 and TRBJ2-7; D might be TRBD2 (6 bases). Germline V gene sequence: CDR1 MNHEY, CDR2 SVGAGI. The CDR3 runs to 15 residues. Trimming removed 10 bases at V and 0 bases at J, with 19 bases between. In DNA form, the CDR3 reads TGTGCCACCCTACTCCGGGGGTCTAGCTCCTACGAGCAGTACTTC. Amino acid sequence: CATLLRGSSSYEQYF.